This TCR beta chain was sequenced during a study of cytomegalovirus exposure and HLA in healthy donors. Notes on the study in general: TCR beta chain V- and J-gene trimming was linked, in a later analysis, to a missense variant in DCLRE1C. With further analysis later on, most CMV-associated TCR beta chains appeared HLA-restricted. In an earlier analysis, about 87% or about 30%: the productive usage of most TCR beta V segments. Later on, an analysis showed TCR association rates differing by HLA locus, with DRB1 the most and HLA-C the fewest.

Notes on this clone: Its antigen is undetermined. Relative to the germline gene, one junction end is altered; a read error may explain this.

Germline V gene lookup returns CDR1 LGHNA and CDR2 YNFKEQ. The CDR3 contains 15 residues. Researchers ran the PCR with 60 Vbeta and 13 Jbeta primers. Using immunoSEQ multiplex PCR, the repertoire was profiled, and TCRdb retains in-frame clones only, with some absent. The sample shows some 160,000 clones, around 78% of them seen only once. Sequencing was performed on PBMCs. The clonotype was recovered from a woman aged 40 to 50 in good health and CMV-seropositive. The chain joins TRBV4-2 to TRBJ1-2, with 12 positions matching TRBD1. CDR3 sequence reads: CASSQVGTGGEVHWF. CDR3 DNA: TGTGCCAGCAGCCAAGTCGGGACAGGGGGCGAAGTCCACTGGTTC.